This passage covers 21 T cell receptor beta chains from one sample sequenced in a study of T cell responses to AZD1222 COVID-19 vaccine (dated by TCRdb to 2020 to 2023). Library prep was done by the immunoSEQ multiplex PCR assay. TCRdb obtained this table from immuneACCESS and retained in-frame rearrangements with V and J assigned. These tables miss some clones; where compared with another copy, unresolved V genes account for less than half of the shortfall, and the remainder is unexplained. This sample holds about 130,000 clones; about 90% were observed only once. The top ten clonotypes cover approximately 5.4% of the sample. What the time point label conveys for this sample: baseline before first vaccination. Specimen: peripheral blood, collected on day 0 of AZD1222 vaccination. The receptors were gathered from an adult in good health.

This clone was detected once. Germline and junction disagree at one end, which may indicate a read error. This CDR3 reads CASSLGRFGFF. The CDR3 nucleotides are TGTGCCAGCAGCTTAGGGAGGTTTGGGTTCTTC. The gene calls are TRBV11-3 and TRBJ1-2; D gene uncertain. This CDR3 is 11 amino acids long. Germline CDR1 SGHNT, CDR2 YENEEA.

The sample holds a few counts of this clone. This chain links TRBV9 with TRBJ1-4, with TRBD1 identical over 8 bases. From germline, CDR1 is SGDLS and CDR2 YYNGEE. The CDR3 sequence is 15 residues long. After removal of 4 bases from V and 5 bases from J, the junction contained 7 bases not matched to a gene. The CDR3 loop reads CASSPLDRANEKLFF. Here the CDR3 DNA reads TGTGCCAGCAGCCCCTTGGACAGGGCAAATGAAAAACTGTTTTTT.

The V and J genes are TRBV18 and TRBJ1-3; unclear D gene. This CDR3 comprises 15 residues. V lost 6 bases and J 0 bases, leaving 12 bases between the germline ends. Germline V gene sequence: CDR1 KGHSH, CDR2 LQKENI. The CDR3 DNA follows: TGTGCCAGCTCGCCCACGGGAACCTCTGGAAACACCATATATTTT. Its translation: CASSPTGTSGNTIYF.

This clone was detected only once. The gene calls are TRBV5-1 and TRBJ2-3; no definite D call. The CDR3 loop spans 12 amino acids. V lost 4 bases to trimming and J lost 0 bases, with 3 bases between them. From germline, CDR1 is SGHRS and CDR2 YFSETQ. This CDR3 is CASSLSTDTQYF. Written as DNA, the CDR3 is TGCGCCAGCAGCCTGAGCACAGATACGCAGTATTTT.

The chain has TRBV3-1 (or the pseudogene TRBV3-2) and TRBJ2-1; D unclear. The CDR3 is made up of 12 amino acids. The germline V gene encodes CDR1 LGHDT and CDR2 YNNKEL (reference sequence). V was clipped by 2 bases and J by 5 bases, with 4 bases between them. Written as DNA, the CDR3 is TGTGCCAGCAGCCAATTAGACAATGAGCAGTTCTTC. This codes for CASSQLDNEQFF.

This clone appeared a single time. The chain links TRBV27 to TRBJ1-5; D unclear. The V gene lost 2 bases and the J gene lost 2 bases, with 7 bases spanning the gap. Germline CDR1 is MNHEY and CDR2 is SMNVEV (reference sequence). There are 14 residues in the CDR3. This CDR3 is CASSLISGNQPQHF. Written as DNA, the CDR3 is TGTGCCAGCAGTTTAATATCGGGCAATCAGCCCCAGCATTTT.

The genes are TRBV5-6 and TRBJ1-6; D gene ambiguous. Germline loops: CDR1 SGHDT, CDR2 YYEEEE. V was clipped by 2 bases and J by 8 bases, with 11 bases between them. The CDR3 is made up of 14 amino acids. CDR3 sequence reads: CASSFSVSDSPLHF. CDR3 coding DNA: TGTGCCAGCAGCTTTAGCGTCTCTGATTCACCCCTCCACTTT. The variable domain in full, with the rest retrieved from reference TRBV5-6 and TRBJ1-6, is DAGVTQSPTHLIKTRGQQVTLRCSPKSGHDTVSWYQQALGQGPQFIFQYYEEEERQRGNFPDRFSGHQFPNYSSELNVNALLLGDSALYLCASSFSVSDSPLHFGNGTRLTVT.

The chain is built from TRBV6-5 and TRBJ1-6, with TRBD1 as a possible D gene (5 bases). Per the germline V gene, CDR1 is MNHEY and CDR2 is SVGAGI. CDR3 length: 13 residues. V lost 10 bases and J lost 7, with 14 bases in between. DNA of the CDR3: TGTGCCATCGAGGGACCGAAGAATTCACCCCTCCACTTT. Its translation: CAIEGPKNSPLHF.

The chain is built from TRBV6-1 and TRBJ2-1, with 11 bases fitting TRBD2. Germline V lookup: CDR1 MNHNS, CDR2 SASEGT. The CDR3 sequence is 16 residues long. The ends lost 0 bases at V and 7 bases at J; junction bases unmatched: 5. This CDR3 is CASSEAVAGGWNEQFF. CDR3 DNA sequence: TGTGCCAGCAGTGAAGCGGTAGCGGGGGGGTGGAATGAGCAGTTCTTC.

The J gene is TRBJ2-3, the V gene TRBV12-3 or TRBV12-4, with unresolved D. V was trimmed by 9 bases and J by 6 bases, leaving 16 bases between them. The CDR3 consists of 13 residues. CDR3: CASPGPSFDTQYF. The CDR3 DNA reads TGTGCCAGTCCGGGTCCCAGTTTTGATACGCAGTATTTT.

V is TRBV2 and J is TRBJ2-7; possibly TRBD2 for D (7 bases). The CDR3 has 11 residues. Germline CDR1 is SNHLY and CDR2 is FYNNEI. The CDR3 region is CAGGRGYEQYF. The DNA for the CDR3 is TGTGCAGGGGGGAGGGGCTACGAGCAGTACTTC.

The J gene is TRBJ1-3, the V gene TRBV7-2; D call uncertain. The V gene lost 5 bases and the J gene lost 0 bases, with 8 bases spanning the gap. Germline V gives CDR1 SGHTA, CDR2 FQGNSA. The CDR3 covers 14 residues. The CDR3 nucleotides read TGTGCCAGCAGCCCAGGAGGCTCTGGAAACACCATATATTTT. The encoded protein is CASSPGGSGNTIYF.

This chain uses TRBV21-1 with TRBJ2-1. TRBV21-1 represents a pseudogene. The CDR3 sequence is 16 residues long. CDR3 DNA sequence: TGTGCCAGCAGCGCCCGGCGTTACCTCTCCTACAATGAGCAGTTCTTC. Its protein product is CASSARRYLSYNEQFF.

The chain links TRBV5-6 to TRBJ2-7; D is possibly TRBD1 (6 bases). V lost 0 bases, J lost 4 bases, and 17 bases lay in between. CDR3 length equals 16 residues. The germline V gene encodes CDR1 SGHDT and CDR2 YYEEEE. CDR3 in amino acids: CASSLGQGLAVYEQYF. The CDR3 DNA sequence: TGTGCCAGCAGCTTGGGTCAGGGGTTGGCGGTATACGAGCAGTACTTC.

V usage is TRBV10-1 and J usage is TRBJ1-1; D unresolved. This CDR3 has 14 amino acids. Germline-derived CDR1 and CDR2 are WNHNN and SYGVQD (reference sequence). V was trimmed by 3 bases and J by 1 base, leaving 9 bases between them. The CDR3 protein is CASSDGPPNTEAFF. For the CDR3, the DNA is TGCGCCAGCAGTGACGGTCCACCGAACACTGAAGCTTTCTTT.

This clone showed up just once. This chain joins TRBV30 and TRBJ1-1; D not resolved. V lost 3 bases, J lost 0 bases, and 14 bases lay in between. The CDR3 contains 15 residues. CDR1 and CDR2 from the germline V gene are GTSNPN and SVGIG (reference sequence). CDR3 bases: TGTGCCTGGAGCAACCTAGACTTCATGAACACTGAAGCTTTCTTT. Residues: CAWSNLDFMNTEAFF.

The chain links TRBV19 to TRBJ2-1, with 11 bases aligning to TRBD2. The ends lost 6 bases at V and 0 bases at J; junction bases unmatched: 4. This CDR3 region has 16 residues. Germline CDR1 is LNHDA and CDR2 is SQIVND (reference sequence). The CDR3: CASRMTSGASYNEQFF. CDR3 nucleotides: TGTGCCAGTAGGATGACTAGCGGGGCCTCCTACAATGAGCAGTTCTTC. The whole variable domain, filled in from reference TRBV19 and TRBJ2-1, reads DGGITQSPKYLFRKEGQNVTLSCEQNLNHDAMYWYRQDPGQGLRLIYYSQIVNDFQKGDIAEGYSVSREKKESFPLTVTSAQKNPTAFYLCASRMTSGASYNEQFFGPGTRLTVL.

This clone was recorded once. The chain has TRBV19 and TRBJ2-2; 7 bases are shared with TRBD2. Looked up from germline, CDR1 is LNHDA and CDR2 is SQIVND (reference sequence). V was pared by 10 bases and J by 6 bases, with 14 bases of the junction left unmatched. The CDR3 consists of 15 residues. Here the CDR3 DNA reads TGTGCCAATCGGTCAAGCGGGATGTGCTCCGGGGAGCTGTTTTTT. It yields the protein CANRSSGMCSGELFF.

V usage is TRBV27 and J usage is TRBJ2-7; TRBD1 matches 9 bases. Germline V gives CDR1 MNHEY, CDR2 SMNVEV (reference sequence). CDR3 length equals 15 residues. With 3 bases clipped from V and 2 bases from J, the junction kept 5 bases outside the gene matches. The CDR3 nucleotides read TGTGCCAGCAGTTTCGTGGGACAGGGAACCTACGAGCAGTACTTC. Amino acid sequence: CASSFVGQGTYEQYF.

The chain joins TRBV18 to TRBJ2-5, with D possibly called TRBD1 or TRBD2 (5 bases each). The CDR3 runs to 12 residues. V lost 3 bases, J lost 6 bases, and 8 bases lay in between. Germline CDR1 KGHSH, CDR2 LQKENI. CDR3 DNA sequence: TGTGCCAGCTCACCCTCGGGACAGACCCAGTACTTC. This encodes CASSPSGQTQYF.

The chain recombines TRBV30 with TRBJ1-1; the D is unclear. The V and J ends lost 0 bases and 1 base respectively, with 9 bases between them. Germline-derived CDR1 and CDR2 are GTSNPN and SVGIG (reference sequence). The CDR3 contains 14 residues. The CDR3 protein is CAWSVSIGNTEAFF. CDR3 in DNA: TGTGCCTGGAGTGTCTCAATTGGGAACACTGAAGCTTTCTTT.